This T cell receptor beta chain emerged from a study of OX40 agonist ivuxolimab in advanced cancers. Study context: Three patients responded partially, comprising one with hepatocellular carcinoma and two with cutaneous melanoma.

TCRdb's copy holds only in-frame clones and misses some; the assay was immunoSEQ multiplex PCR. The data show approximately 89,000 clones, around 88% seen once. Study-wide results and limits: It was also the case that some nonresponders had low normalized T-cell clonal expansion.

People who had autoimmune disease history or systemic immunosuppression were excluded. Comment on this clone: The antigen remains undetermined.

The sample was CD4+ or CD8+ T cells sorted from blood, taken in a trial of the OX40 agonist ivuxolimab. This clonotype originated in an adult with an advanced solid tumor such as melanoma, head and neck, liver or kidney cancer.

The CDR3 reads CASSSDSTDVLTF. CDR3 bases: TGCGCCAGCAGCTCGGACAGTACCGACGTCCTGACTTTC. J is TRBJ2-6 and V is TRBV5-1; possible D gene TRBD1, 6 bases. This CDR3 is 13 amino acids long. The V gene lost 3 bases and the J gene lost 11 bases, with 12 bases spanning the gap. Germline lookup yields CDR1 SGHRS and CDR2 YFSETQ.